Below are 28 T cell receptor beta chains sequenced from a single sample in a study of CD8 T cells in ankylosing spondylitis. MiXCR, run by TCRdb on the 5' RACE reads, gives a single entry per CDR3 protein. The table has 250,000 to 400,000 distinct CDR3 sequences, 11% seen once. The sequenced material came from blood, either unsorted or a sorted T cell fraction (not recorded which). These receptors were collected from a female donor with ankylosing spondylitis or in good health (not recorded which).

This clonotype was seen a handful of times. The rearrangement links TRBV27 to TRBJ2-4; 7 bases map to TRBD1. The CDR3 extends over 14 amino acids. Germline V gives CDR1 MNHEY, CDR2 SMNVEV (reference sequence). The V and J ends lost 7 bases and 4 bases, in that order; junction bases with no gene match: 7. DNA of the CDR3: TGTGCCAGCACCGCCTCGGACAGGAAAAACATTCAGTACTTC. Amino acid sequence: CASTASDRKNIQYF.

The sample holds many counts of this clonotype. The rearrangement links TRBV5-1 to TRBJ1-1, with a tentative D call TRBD1 (6 bases). This CDR3 region has 14 residues. Germline assignment: CDR1 SGHRS and CDR2 YFSETQ. Trimming shortened V by 9 bases and J by 1 base, and 16 bases separated the two germline ends. CDR3 protein: CATKPGTKNTEAFF. The CDR3 coding sequence is TGCGCCACGAAACCCGGGACAAAGAACACTGAAGCTTTCTTT.

The V gene is TRBV5-1, the J gene TRBJ2-7, with 15 positions matching TRBD2. Germline V lookup: CDR1 SGHRS, CDR2 YFSETQ. V lost 3 bases to trimming and J lost 2 bases; unmatched junction nucleotides: 3. The CDR3 is 16 amino acids. The CDR3 is CASSSGLAGGPYEQYF. The DNA for the CDR3 is TGCGCCAGCAGCTCTGGACTAGCGGGAGGGCCCTACGAGCAGTACTTC.

This clonotype was seen many times. The chain combines TRBV5-1 with TRBJ1-2; D might be TRBD1 (5 bases). CDR1 is SGHRS and CDR2 is YFSETQ in the germline V gene. V was clipped by 5 bases and J by 0 bases, with 14 bases between them. The CDR3 length is 15 residues. CDR3 in amino acids: CASRFRGEANYGYTF. In nucleotides, the CDR3 is TGCGCCAGCAGATTTCGGGGCGAAGCTAACTATGGCTACACCTTC.

V and J are TRBV5-1 and TRBJ2-7, with D unclear. Germline V gene sequence: CDR1 SGHRS, CDR2 YFSETQ. V was pared by 6 bases and J by 3 bases, with 10 bases between. The CDR3 has 12 residues. The CDR3 loop is CASIAPDYEQYF. The CDR3 nucleotides are TGCGCCAGCATCGCACCGGACTACGAGCAGTACTTC. The entire variable domain, with the rest obtained from reference TRBV5-1 and TRBJ2-7, is as follows: KAGVTQTPRYLIKTRGQQVTLSCSPISGHRSVSWYQQTPGQGLQFLFEYFSETQRNKGNFPGRFSGRQFSNSRSEMNVSTLELGDSALYLCASIAPDYEQYFGPGTRLTVT.

This clonotype was seen many times. The V gene is TRBV28, the J gene TRBJ2-2; 7 bases align to TRBD1. J gave up 5 bases and V 2 bases, and 8 bases lay outside the gene matches. The CDR3 contains 16 residues. The germline V gene has CDR1 MDHEN and CDR2 SYDVKM. CDR3 sequence: CASSLGAGGTTGELFF. Here the CDR3 DNA reads TGTGCCAGCAGTTTAGGGGCAGGGGGTACGACCGGGGAGCTGTTTTTT.

The sample holds many counts of this clonotype. This chain uses TRBV5-1 with TRBJ2-3; D is unclear. The CDR3 loop spans 12 amino acids. Germline V gene data show CDR1 as SGHRS and CDR2 as YFSETQ. V lost 2 bases, J lost 0 bases, and 1 base lay in between. Here the CDR3 DNA reads TGCGCCAGCAGCTTTAGCACAGATACGCAGTATTTT. Its translation is CASSFSTDTQYF.

With regard to this clonotype: This may be a read error: a much more frequent sequence differs by one nucleotide. The V gene is TRBV7-2, the J gene TRBJ2-1; 7 bases map to TRBD2. The germline V gene has CDR1 SGHTA and CDR2 FQGNSA. This CDR3 is built from 16 residues. CDR3 sequence reads: CATSFLSGGRAHEQFF. The CDR3, as DNA: TGTGCCACCAGCTTTTTGTCGGGTGGGAGGGCCCATGAGCAGTTCTTC. Based on the CDR3 plus reference TRBV7-2 and TRBJ2-1, the full variable domain is GAGVSQSPSNKVTEKGKDVELRCDPISGHTALYWYRQSLGQGLEFLIYFQGNSAPDKSGLPSDRFSAERTGGSVSTLTIQRTQQEDSAVYLCATSFLSGGRAHEQFFGPGTRLTVL.

This clonotype was found many times. J is TRBJ1-5 and V is TRBV20-1; possible D gene TRBD1, 6 bases. CDR1 is DFQATT and CDR2 is SNEGSKA in the germline V gene (reference sequence). The CDR3 contains 15 residues. The germline V and J ends were trimmed by 3 bases and 7 bases, with 19 bases remaining between them. CDR3 bases: TGCAGTGCTAGGGTGGGGGACATGGCTACGCAGCCCCAGCATTTT. This encodes CSARVGDMATQPQHF.

There are many counts of this clonotype. The chain carries TRBV6-2 or TRBV6-3 and TRBJ2-7; D is uncertain. V shed 4 bases and J shed 3 bases, with 13 bases lying between them. The CDR3 has 14 residues. Per germline, CDR1 MNHEY and CDR2 SVGEGT. The CDR3 loop reads CASSSGPSNYEQYF. CDR3 coding DNA: TGTGCCAGCAGTTCCGGGCCCTCAAACTACGAGCAGTACTTC.

This clonotype was detected ten times or more. The rearrangement uses TRBV5-1 and TRBJ2-3, with D maybe TRBD2 (6 bases). The V and J ends lost 0 bases and 4 bases respectively, with 12 bases between them. Germline V CDR1 and CDR2: SGHRS, YFSETQ. The CDR3 consists of 15 residues. The CDR3 nucleotides read TGCGCCAGCAGCTTGGCGCGGGGATTCGCAGATACGCAGTATTTT. Its translation: CASSLARGFADTQYF.

At least ten counts were recorded for this clonotype. The rearrangement links TRBV20-1 to TRBJ2-7, with 8 nucleotides matching TRBD2. Per germline, CDR1 DFQATT and CDR2 SNEGSKA (reference sequence). The CDR3 runs to 14 residues. With V trimmed by 4 bases and J by 6 bases, 11 bases remained unmatched. This CDR3 reads CSANRGTSAGEQYF. CDR3 in DNA: TGCAGTGCTAACCGGGGGACTAGTGCTGGCGAGCAGTACTTC.

This clonotype appeared many times. The gene calls are TRBV7-8 and TRBJ1-5; a weak D match, TRBD1 (5 bases). V lost 1 base, J lost 2 bases, and 21 bases lay in between. Germline V lookup: CDR1 SGHVS, CDR2 FQNEAQ. The CDR3 runs to 19 residues. CDR3 sequence (DNA): TGTGCCAGCAGCTTAGTTAGGCAGGGCCGAAGTAGTGGCAATCAGCCCCAGCATTTT. Translating it yields CASSLVRQGRSSGNQPQHF.

This clonotype was counted a few times. The chain has TRBV6-7 and TRBJ1-5, with D maybe TRBD1 (6 bases). Being an ORF, TRBV6-7 has a function that is uncertain. This CDR3 is built from 18 residues. The V and J ends lost 0 bases and 6 bases respectively, with 21 bases between them. The CDR3 sequence: CASSYSIRGDPGRQPQHF. In DNA form, the CDR3 reads TGTGCCAGCAGTTACTCGATCAGGGGTGACCCTGGTCGTCAGCCCCAGCATTTT.

This clonotype was observed at least ten times. The V call is TRBV3-1, the J call TRBJ2-1; possibly TRBD1 for D (5 bases). This CDR3 is built from 12 residues. The ends were cut back, 6 bases at V and 9 bases at J, with 12 bases in the middle. Germline CDR1 reads LGHDT; CDR2 reads YNNKEL (reference sequence). The CDR3 sequence is CASSQSGAEQFF. The CDR3 nucleotides read TGTGCCAGCAGTCAGAGTGGGGCTGAGCAGTTCTTC.

This chain joins TRBV24-1 and TRBJ2-5, with 7 bases lining up with TRBD1. The CDR3 runs to 16 residues. Trimming cost V 4 bases and J 5 bases; bases outside gene matches: 12. Germline V lookup: CDR1 KGHDR, CDR2 SFDVKD. The chain's CDR3 is CATSDLTATGTETQYF. The DNA of the CDR3 is TGTGCCACCAGTGACCTGACCGCGACAGGGACGGAGACCCAGTACTTC.

A single count supports this clonotype. V usage is TRBV27 and J usage is TRBJ2-3, with 11 nucleotides matching TRBD2. The V gene's germline CDR1 is MNHEY and CDR2 SMNVEV (reference sequence). Trimming cost V 8 bases and J 10 bases; bases outside gene matches: 14. The CDR3 extends over 15 amino acids. The CDR3, as DNA: TGTGCCAGCCGGACTGGGACTAGCGGCATGGACGCGCAGTATTTT. It translates to CASRTGTSGMDAQYF.

V usage is TRBV7-8 and J usage is TRBJ1-1; TRBD1 might be the D (5 bases). CDR3 length: 16 residues. V lost 1 base and J 4 bases, leaving 16 bases between the germline ends. Germline CDR1 reads SGHVS; CDR2 reads FQNEAQ. The CDR3 region is CASSLVGQGVGTEAFF. The DNA of the CDR3 is TGTGCCAGCAGCTTAGTAGGCCAGGGTGTGGGCACTGAAGCTTTCTTT.

This clonotype was detected ten times or more. The J gene is TRBJ1-4, the V gene TRBV10-3; 8 nucleotides align to TRBD1. V dropped 3 bases and J dropped 4; count of bases not matched to a gene: 13. The CDR3 runs to 18 residues. The germline V gene encodes CDR1 ENHRY and CDR2 SYGVKD. CDR3 DNA sequence: TGTGCCATCAGTGAAGGCAGGGTCCCAGGGGGCTTTAATGAAAAACTGTTTTTT. The encoded protein is CAISEGRVPGGFNEKLFF.

This clonotype was counted between two and nine times. This sequence joins TRBV15 and TRBJ2-3; 7 bases are shared with TRBD2. CDR1 LNHNV and CDR2 YYDKDF come from the germline V gene (reference sequence). The CDR3 is 16 residues long. V shed 0 bases, J shed 2 bases, and the junction held 5 bases outside the gene matches. In nucleotides, the CDR3 is TGTGCCACCAGCAGAGACCCTCGGGACTACACAGATACGCAGTATTTT. Its translation: CATSRDPRDYTDTQYF.

This clonotype appeared a single time. A much larger clone lies one base from this, so it may be a read error. The gene calls are TRBV6-5 and TRBJ2-7; no firm D call. Germline V CDR1 and CDR2: MNHEY, SVGAGI. The CDR3 length is 16 residues. CDR3 bases: TGTGCCAGCAGTTACTGGGCAGCTGATAGCTCCTACAAGCAGTACTTC. Encoded protein: CASSYWAADSSYKQYF.

Judged by abundance, this clonotype is large. The genes are TRBV7-9 and TRBJ2-1; 10 bases map to TRBD2. This CDR3 has 16 residues. Unmatched junction bases numbered 8, after V lost 2 bases and J lost 7 bases. Looked up from germline, CDR1 is SEHNR and CDR2 is FQNEAQ (reference sequence). CDR3 sequence (DNA): TGTGCCAGCAGCTTAAAAGCCGGGACTAGCGTAAATGAGCAGTTCTTC. This sequence encodes CASSLKAGTSVNEQFF. Complete variable domain (other parts from reference TRBV7-9 and TRBJ2-1): DTGVSQNPRHKITKRGQNVTFRCDPISEHNRLYWYRQTLGQGPEFLTYFQNEAQLEKSRLLSDRFSAERPKGSFSTLEIQRTEQGDSAMYLCASSLKAGTSVNEQFFGPGTRLTVL.

This clonotype came up many times. The chain is built from TRBV29-1 and TRBJ2-7; D is possibly TRBD1 or TRBD2 (5 bases each). There are 11 residues in the CDR3. Trimming took 4 bases from V and 2 from J, leaving 6 bases between them. Per germline, CDR1 SQVTM and CDR2 ANQGSEA. In nucleotides, the CDR3 is TGCAGCGTTGTGGGACCCTACGAGCAGTACTTC. Translation: CSVVGPYEQYF.

This chain uses TRBV11-2 with TRBJ1-1; the D is unclear. The V end was cut by 8 bases, the J end by 2 bases, with 9 bases between. Germline CDR1 SGHAT, CDR2 FQNNGV. The CDR3 covers 12 residues. The CDR3 sequence: CASSWLNTEAFF. The CDR3 DNA follows: TGTGCCAGCTCGTGGCTTAACACTGAAGCTTTCTTT.

This clonotype came up many times. The V gene is TRBV6-1, the J gene TRBJ1-4; 8 bases fit TRBD1. V shed 5 bases and J 8 bases; nucleotides not matched to a gene: 7. Germline loops: CDR1 MNHNS, CDR2 SASEGT. CDR3 length: 14 amino acids. CDR3 sequence: CASSSDRGREKLFF. CDR3 bases: TGTGCCAGCAGTAGCGACAGGGGCCGCGAAAAACTGTTTTTT.

This clonotype has more than one count but fewer than ten. The chain uses TRBV7-9 and TRBJ2-3; TRBD1 agrees at 9 bases. The junction had 6 bases not matched to a gene; V was cut back by 3 bases and J by 5 bases. The germline V gene encodes CDR1 SEHNR and CDR2 FQNEAQ (reference sequence). The CDR3 length is 15 residues. This CDR3 reads CASSLDRGRIDTQYF. The CDR3 coding sequence is TGTGCCAGCAGCTTGGACAGGGGAAGGATAGATACGCAGTATTTT.

This clonotype has more than one count but fewer than ten. The J gene is TRBJ2-7, the V gene TRBV5-1; TRBD1 matches 7 bases. CDR1 and CDR2 from the germline V gene are SGHRS and YFSETQ. This CDR3 region has 15 residues. The J segment lost 3 bases and the V segment lost 0 bases, leaving 6 bases of the junction unmatched. DNA of the CDR3: TGCGCCAGCAGCTTGGGACAGGGACCCCGCTACGAGCAGTACTTC. It yields the protein CASSLGQGPRYEQYF. Together with reference TRBV5-1 and TRBJ2-7, the CDR3 gives the full variable domain: KAGVTQTPRYLIKTRGQQVTLSCSPISGHRSVSWYQQTPGQGLQFLFEYFSETQRNKGNFPGRFSGRQFSNSRSEMNVSTLELGDSALYLCASSLGQGPRYEQYFGPGTRLTVT.

Notes on this clonotype: A much larger clone lies one base from this, so it may be a read error. This rearrangement joins TRBV10-3 to TRBJ2-7, with 11 positions matching TRBD2. Germline values: CDR1 ENHRY, CDR2 SYGVKD. The CDR3 covers 16 residues. The CDR3 DNA is TGTGCCATCAGTGAGTCTAAGGCTAGCGGGAGGTTCGAGCCGTACTTC. Translation gives CAISESKASGRFEPYF.